This T cell receptor beta chain was sequenced during a study of T cell responses to AZD1222 COVID-19 vaccine. General study findings and limits: White British ancestry dominated among donors, who included more females, and clonal diversity was possibly underestimated. Breadth and depth of Spike-specific TCRs rose after two AZD1222 doses. Repertoire samples came only from after the peak T cell response.

The data were produced by immunoSEQ multiplex PCR, yet TCRdb's version contains in-frame clones alone and is incomplete. Of 150,000 or so clones in the sample, approximately 91% were seen once. Germline V lookup: CDR1 MNHEY, CDR2 SMNVEV (reference sequence). CDR3 size: 13 residues. Trimming shortened V by 6 bases and J by 0 bases, and 8 bases separated the two germline ends. Regarding this clone: No antigen is known for it.

Second-dose intervals of approximately 4 or approximately 12 weeks were pooled. The receptor comes from an adult who received the AZD1222 COVID-19 vaccine. The sample consisted of peripheral blood, taken 28 days after the second AZD1222 dose. The chain links TRBV27 to TRBJ1-2, with a weak D call TRBD1 (6 bases). DNA of the CDR3: TGTGCCAGCAGACGGACAGCTAACTATGGCTACACCTTC. Translating gives CASRRTANYGYTF.